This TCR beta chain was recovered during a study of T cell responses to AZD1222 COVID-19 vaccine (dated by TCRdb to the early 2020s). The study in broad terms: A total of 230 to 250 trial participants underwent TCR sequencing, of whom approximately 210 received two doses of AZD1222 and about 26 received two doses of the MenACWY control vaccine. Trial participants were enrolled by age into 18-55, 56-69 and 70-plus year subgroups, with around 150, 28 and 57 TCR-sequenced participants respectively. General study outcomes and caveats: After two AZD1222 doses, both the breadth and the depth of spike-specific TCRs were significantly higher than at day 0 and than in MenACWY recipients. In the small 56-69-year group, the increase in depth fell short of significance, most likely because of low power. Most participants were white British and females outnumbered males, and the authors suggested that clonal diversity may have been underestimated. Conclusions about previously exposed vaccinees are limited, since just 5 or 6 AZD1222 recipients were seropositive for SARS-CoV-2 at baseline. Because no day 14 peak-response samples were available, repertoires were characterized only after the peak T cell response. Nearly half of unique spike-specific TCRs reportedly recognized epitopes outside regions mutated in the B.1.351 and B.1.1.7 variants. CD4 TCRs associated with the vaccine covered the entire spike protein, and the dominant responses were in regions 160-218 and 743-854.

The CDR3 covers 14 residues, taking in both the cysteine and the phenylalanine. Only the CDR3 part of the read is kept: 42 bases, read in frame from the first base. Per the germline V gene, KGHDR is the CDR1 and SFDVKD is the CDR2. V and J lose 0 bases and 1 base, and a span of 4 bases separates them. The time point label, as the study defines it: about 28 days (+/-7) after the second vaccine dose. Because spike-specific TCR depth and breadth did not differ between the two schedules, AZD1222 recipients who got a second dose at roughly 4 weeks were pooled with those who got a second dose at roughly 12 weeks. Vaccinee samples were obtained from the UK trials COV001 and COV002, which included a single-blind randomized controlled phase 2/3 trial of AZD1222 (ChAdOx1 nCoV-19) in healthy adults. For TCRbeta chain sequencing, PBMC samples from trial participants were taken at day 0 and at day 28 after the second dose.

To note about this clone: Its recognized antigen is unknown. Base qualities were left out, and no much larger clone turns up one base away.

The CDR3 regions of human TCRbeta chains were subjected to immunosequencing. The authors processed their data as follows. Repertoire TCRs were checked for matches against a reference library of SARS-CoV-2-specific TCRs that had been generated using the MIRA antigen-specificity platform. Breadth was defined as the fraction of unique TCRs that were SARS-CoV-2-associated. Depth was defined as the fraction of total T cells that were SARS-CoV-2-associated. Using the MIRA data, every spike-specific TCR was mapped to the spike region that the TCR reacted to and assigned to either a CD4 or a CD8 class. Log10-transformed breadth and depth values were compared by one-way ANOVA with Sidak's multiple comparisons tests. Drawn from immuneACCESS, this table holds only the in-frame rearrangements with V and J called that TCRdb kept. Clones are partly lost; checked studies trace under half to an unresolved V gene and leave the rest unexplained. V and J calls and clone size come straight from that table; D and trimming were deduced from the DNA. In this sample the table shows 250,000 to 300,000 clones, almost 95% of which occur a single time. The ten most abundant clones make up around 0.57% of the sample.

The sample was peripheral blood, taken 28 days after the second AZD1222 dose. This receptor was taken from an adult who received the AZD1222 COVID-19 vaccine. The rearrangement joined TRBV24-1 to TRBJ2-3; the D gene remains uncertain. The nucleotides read TGTGCCACCAGTGATTTGGGGGGCACAGATACGCAGTATTTT. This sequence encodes CATSDLGGTDTQYF.